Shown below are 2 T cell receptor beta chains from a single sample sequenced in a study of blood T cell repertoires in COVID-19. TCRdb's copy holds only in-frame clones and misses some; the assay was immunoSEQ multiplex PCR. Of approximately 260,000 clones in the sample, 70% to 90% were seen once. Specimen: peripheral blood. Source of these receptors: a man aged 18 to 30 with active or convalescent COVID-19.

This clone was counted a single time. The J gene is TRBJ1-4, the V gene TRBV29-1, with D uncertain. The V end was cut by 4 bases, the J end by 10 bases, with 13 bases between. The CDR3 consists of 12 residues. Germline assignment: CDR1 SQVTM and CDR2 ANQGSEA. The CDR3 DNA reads TGCAGCGTTGTGGTTGGGGAGGGAAAACTGTTTTTT. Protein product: CSVVVGEGKLFF.

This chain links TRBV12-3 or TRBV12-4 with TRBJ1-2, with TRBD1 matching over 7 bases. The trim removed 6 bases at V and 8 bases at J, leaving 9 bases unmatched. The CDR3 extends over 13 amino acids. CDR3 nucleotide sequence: TGTGCCAGCAGGCGGGGACAGACCCAGGGCTACACCTTC. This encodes CASRRGQTQGYTF.